This TCR beta chain was sequenced in a study of monozygotic twins with inflammatory bowel disease (dated by TCRdb to the late 2010s). Regarding the complete study: The full study comprised some 30 monozygotic twin pairs: nine German pairs (four IBD-concordant, five IBD-discordant) and 19 IBD-discordant Danish pairs. Within discordant pairs, disease-associated traits were sought mainly by comparing IBD patients with their genetically identical healthy co-twins. Each individual had, on average, about 151 000 unique TCRalpha sequences and 181 000 unique TCRbeta sequences available for analysis. Findings and caveats that apply to the study as a whole: Because patients were on differing immunosuppressive treatments, the repertoires may have picked up extra background noise and inter-individual variability. The results gave no support for a single strong signal or clonotype linked to IBD. Repertoire similarity did not differ between concordant and discordant twins, possibly due to limited statistical power. The analysis was unable to tell different T cell subtypes apart. TCRbeta repertoire diversity, by inverse Simpson index, was decreased in IBD patients compared with their healthy co-twins. Fewer clonotypes were shared with other individuals by IBD patients than by healthy twins, most markedly in patients showing signs of disease activity.

The germline V gene (reference sequence) yields LNHNV for CDR1 and YYDKDF for CDR2. The CDR3 starts with the cysteine, ends with the phenylalanine, and has 13 residues. Only the protein is available. The library relied on 5' RACE. Each TCR library was prepared from about 3.5 ug of total RNA. For each sample, cDNA synthesis was carried out in eight separate reactions using SMARTScribe reverse transcriptase. During cDNA synthesis, unique molecular identifiers containing a 6-nucleotide sample barcode were introduced by template switching. Two nested PCRs of 16 and 9 cycles amplified the TCRalpha and TCRbeta cDNA, and bead purification followed each PCR. Before amplification, cDNA was treated with uracil DNA-glycosylase and purified using the QIAquick PCR purification kit. The second PCR added Illumina TruSeq-compatible adapters along with sample-specific barcodes. TapeStation and Qubit were used to check library quality and concentration, and roughly 4.9 ng of each library was pooled. The pooled libraries were sequenced with 2 x 100 bp reads and custom sequencing primers on an Illumina HiSeq2500 single-index Rapid Run. The published analysis was carried out like this. UMI-based consensus assembly with MiGEC version 1.2.6 was used to correct PCR and sequencing errors. MiXCR version 2.1.1 was used to carry out V(D)J alignment, clonotype assembly and CDR3 extraction. To normalise gene usage, clonotype sharing and MAIT/NKT TCR abundance, the top 1000, 10 000 and 20 000 clonotypes in each sample were analysed. After downsampling to 27 000 UMIs, diversity was calculated as the inverse Simpson index using the vegan R package. Statistical testing used paired Mann-Whitney U tests on the discordant twin pairs and applied Benjamini-Hochberg correction for multiple testing. TCRdb reprocessed the reads, and each CDR3 protein sequence is entered once, without DNA. The V and J calls here are based on TCRdb, not the publication. The sample's table covers approximately 150,000 distinct CDR3 sequences. The ten largest account for 2.4% of the sample.

From each donor, an approximately 2.3 ml peripheral blood sample was drawn into PAXgene tubes and stored at -80 degrees C. Without T cell sorting, total RNA was isolated from whole blood using the PAXgene blood miRNA kit on an automated QIAcube. Peripheral blood from monozygotic twin pairs who were concordant or discordant for inflammatory bowel disease underwent deep TCRalpha and TCRbeta repertoire profiling using unique molecular barcoding. Smoking habits were recorded for all twin pairs, with individuals classified as current, former or never smokers. About this clonotype itself: The antigen this receptor binds is unknown.

The chain couples TRBV15 to TRBJ1-3. What was sequenced was blood. The TCR comes from a human donor with ulcerative colitis or Crohn's disease, or a healthy co-twin of an affected twin (not recorded which). CDR3 loop: CATSLASGNTIYF.